This TCR beta chain was recorded in a study of T and B cells in COVID-19 patients. This clonotype was detected only a few times. Blood genomic DNA input for TRB amplification was 250-500 ng. Looked up from germline, CDR1 is LNHDA and CDR2 is SQIVND (reference sequence). The length of the CDR3 is 18 residues. Deletions cut 0 bases from V and 5 bases from J, with 20 bases between. TRB rearrangements were amplified by multiplex PCR with BIOMED2 TRB-A/B primers. TCRdb recomputed calls from the multiplex PCR reads with MiXCR, one row per CDR3 protein. The repertoire holds 6,000 to 7,500 distinct CDR3 sequences, under 35% seen once, with approximately 20% in the top ten.

V and J are TRBV19 and TRBJ1-5, with TRBD1 as a possible D gene (6 bases). The receptor was isolated from a human donor with active COVID-19. The sequenced sample consisted of blood. The chain's CDR3 is CASSIEGQLRFNHQPQHF. For the CDR3, the DNA is TGTGCCAGTAGTATAGAAGGACAGCTAAGATTTAACCATCAGCCCCAGCATTTT.